The clone carrying this T cell receptor beta chain was detected once. A read error may produce the germline difference seen at one junction end. The table came from immunoSEQ multiplex PCR; TCRdb's copy has only in-frame clones and leaves some out. The repertoire consists of 18,000 or so clones, with roughly 75% occurring once and the leading ten covering almost 6.5%. This entry belongs to a study of high-grade serous ovarian cancer treatment subgroups. Study background: Samples averaged 14,192 reads and several thousand unique TCR beta rearrangements.

Tumor samples were taken before definitive surgery or chemotherapy. The CDR3 has 16 residues. Germline V CDR1 and CDR2: PRHDT, FYEKMQ (reference sequence). Source material: tumor tissue. This TCR was recovered from a human donor with high-grade serous ovarian cancer. The chain employs TRBV13 and TRBJ2-1; 11 bases fit TRBD2. CDR3 in amino acids: CASSLGASGRWNEQFF. The CDR3 DNA reads TGTGCCAGCAGCCTAGGGGCTAGCGGGAGGTGGAATGAGCAGTTCTTC. The full variable domain, rest sourced from reference TRBV13 and TRBJ2-1, is AAGVIQSPRHLIKEKRETATLKCYPIPRHDTVYWYQQGPGQDPQFLISFYEKMQSDKGSIPDRFSAQQFSDYHSELNMSSLELGDSALYFCASSLGASGRWNEQFFGPGTRLTVL.